The source of this T cell receptor (beta chain) is a study of CD8 T cells in ankylosing spondylitis. Study-wide findings and caveats: One TCR beta motif, made up of several highly homologous variants, appeared characteristic of ankylosing spondylitis blood.

This CDR3 spans 16 amino acids. The germline CDR1 and CDR2 sequences are LGHNA and YSLEER. The V and J ends lost 0 bases and 6 bases, in that order; junction bases with no gene match: 8. This clonotype was observed many times. Its antigen is as yet unknown. Making use of molecular barcodes, quantitative 5'-RACE generated TCR beta libraries. TCRdb recomputed calls from the 5' RACE reads with MiXCR, one row per CDR3 protein. The data show 750,000 to 850,000 distinct CDR3 sequences, with approximately 12% seen just once and 0.51% held by the top ten. The sequence derives from a male donor with ankylosing spondylitis. This chain connects TRBV4-3 to TRBJ2-3; 8 bases are a match to TRBD2. The sequencing input was blood, either unsorted or a sorted T cell fraction (not recorded which). CDR3 DNA sequence: TGCGCCAGCAGCCAAGACCGGGGGGGCCTTGACGATACGCAGTATTTT. Its translation is CASSQDRGGLDDTQYF.